This record concerns one TCR beta chain sequence. The germline V gene has CDR1 KGHSH and CDR2 LQKENI. Trimming removed 3 bases from V and 3 bases from J; junction bases left unmatched: 4. This CDR3 contains 16 residues. This sample was taken from a study of T cell changes during pregnancy in multiple sclerosis. Generated by immunoSEQ multiplex PCR, the TCRdb table keeps only in-frame clones and is missing some. The data contain under 80,000 clones, about 94% of them singletons. The V gene is TRBV18, the J gene TRBJ2-1; 11 nucleotides align to TRBD1. Sample: peripheral blood, taken in the third trimester of pregnancy. This sequence was found in a female donor with multiple sclerosis, enrolled in a pregnancy study. DNA of the CDR3: TGTGCCAGCTCACCGACCGGGACAGGGGGCTACAATGAGCAGTTCTTC. Its translation: CASSPTGTGGYNEQFF.